This is a list of T cell receptor beta chains from one sample in a study of T cell responses to AZD1222 COVID-19 vaccine. Here immunoSEQ multiplex PCR was the method, and the copy in TCRdb shows in-frame clones only, minus some. The sample lists 140,000 or so clones; about 82% were seen once. Sequencing was performed on peripheral blood, taken 28 days after the second AZD1222 dose. These receptor sequences come from an adult who received the AZD1222 COVID-19 vaccine. Both conserved end residues are part of each CDR3. Fields, in order: clone size, V gene, J gene, D gene, CDR3 protein, CDR3 DNA. The D gene is left open where the match is weak. The size of a clone is reported for some rows only, either as once, few or many, or as a class for expanded clones.

size: NA; V: TRBV4-1; J: TRBJ2-7; D: NA; CDR3: CASSTGTDSYEQYF; DNA: TGCGCCAGCAGTACCGGGACTGATTCCTACGAGCAGTACTTC
size: NA; V: TRBV5-1; J: TRBJ1-1; D: NA; CDR3: CASSLFTTGLNTEAFF; DNA: TGCGCCAGCAGCTTGTTTACCACAGGCTTGAACACTGAAGCTTTCTTT
size: NA; V: TRBV21-1; J: TRBJ1-2; D: NA; CDR3: CASNERGYGYTF; DNA: TGTGCCAGCAATGAAAGGGGCTATGGCTACACCTTC
size: few; V: TRBV7-2; J: TRBJ2-1; D: TRBD2; CDR3: CASSLAGGSTYNEQFF; DNA: TGTGCCAGCAGCTTAGCTGGCGGGAGTACCTACAATGAGCAGTTCTTC
size: NA; V: TRBV30; J: TRBJ2-7; D: TRBD2; CDR3: CAWAPGGDNEQYF; DNA: TGTGCCTGGGCTCCGGGGGGAGATAACGAGCAGTACTTC
size: NA; V: TRBV6-5; J: TRBJ2-1; D: TRBD2; CDR3: CASRTSGGEQFF; DNA: TGTGCCAGCAGGACTAGCGGGGGTGAGCAGTTCTTC
size: NA; V: TRBV25-1; J: TRBJ1-2; D: TRBD1; CDR3: CATSGTGGFGGYTF; DNA: TGTGCCACCTCAGGGACAGGGGGCTTTGGTGGCTACACCTTC
size: NA; V: TRBV7-8; J: TRBJ1-5; D: TRBD1; CDR3: CASSSDRGVRNQPQHF; DNA: TGTGCCAGCAGCTCTGACAGGGGGGTTCGCAATCAGCCCCAGCATTTT
size: NA; V: TRBV7-9; J: TRBJ1-4; D: NA; CDR3: CASSLSRANEKLFF; DNA: TGTGCCAGCAGCTTATCTAGGGCCAATGAAAAACTGTTTTTT
size: NA; V: TRBV29-1; J: TRBJ2-7; D: NA; CDR3: CSVARQGLYEQYF; DNA: TGCAGCGTTGCACGTCAGGGCTTGTACGAGCAGTACTTC
size: NA; V: TRBV13; J: TRBJ2-1; D: NA; CDR3: CASSLYNEQFF; DNA: TGTGCCAGCAGCCTCTACAATGAGCAGTTCTTC
size: NA; V: TRBV2; J: TRBJ1-1; D: NA; CDR3: CASSALSVNAFF; DNA: TGTGCCAGCAGTGCCTTATCCGTTAACGCTTTCTTT
size: once; V: TRBV6-1; J: TRBJ2-2; D: NA; CDR3: CASRPQGLGTGELFF; DNA: TGTGCCAGCAGACCACAGGGTTTGGGTACCGGGGAGCTGTTTTTT
size: NA; V: TRBV10-3; J: TRBJ1-6; D: NA; CDR3: CAIKGDNLRNSPLHF; DNA: TGTGCCATCAAGGGCGACAACCTGAGGAATTCACCCCTCCACTTT
size: NA; V: TRBV7-9; J: TRBJ1-1; D: NA; CDR3: CASSSTGPMNTEAFF; DNA: TGTGCCAGCAGCTCGACAGGTCCCATGAACACTGAAGCTTTCTTT
size: NA; V: TRBV28; J: TRBJ2-2; D: NA; CDR3: CASSLFWGRAGELFF; DNA: TGTGCCAGCAGTTTGTTCTGGGGGCGGGCCGGGGAGCTGTTTTTT
size: NA; V: TRBV9; J: TRBJ2-1; D: TRBD2; CDR3: CASSVGLALYNEQFF; DNA: TGTGCCAGCAGCGTAGGACTAGCGCTCTACAATGAGCAGTTCTTC
size: NA; V: TRBV29-1; J: TRBJ1-2; D: NA; CDR3: CSSILVSGYTF; DNA: TGCAGTAGCATCTTGGTCTCTGGCTACACCTTC
size: few; V: TRBV28; J: TRBJ1-4; D: TRBD1; CDR3: CASSLGQARKLFF; DNA: TGTGCCAGCAGTCTGGGACAGGCACGAAAACTGTTTTTT
size: NA; V: TRBV24-1; J: TRBJ2-5; D: NA; CDR3: CATSDSGSSIETQYF; DNA: TGTGCCACCAGCGATTCGGGCAGTTCCATTGAGACCCAGTACTTC
size: NA; V: TRBV7-6; J: TRBJ2-5; D: TRBD1; CDR3: CASSPLTGETQYF; DNA: TGTGCCAGCAGCCCATTGACAGGGGAGACCCAGTACTTC
size: once; V: TRBV5-1; J: TRBJ1-1; D: NA; CDR3: CASSLGQMNTEAFF; DNA: TGCGCCAGCAGCTTGGGACAGATGAACACTGAAGCTTTCTTT
size: NA; V: TRBV11-3; J: TRBJ2-3; D: TRBD2; CDR3: CASSLFAGGTDTQYF; DNA: TGTGCCAGCAGCTTATTTGCGGGAGGCACAGATACGCAGTATTTT
size: NA; V: TRBV6-6; J: TRBJ1-1; D: NA; CDR3: CASSYPVGNTEAFF; DNA: TGTGCCAGCAGTTACCCGGTCGGTAACACTGAAGCTTTCTTT
size: few; V: TRBV11-3; J: TRBJ1-1; D: NA; CDR3: CASSFMVNTEAFF; DNA: TGTGCCAGCAGCTTTATGGTGAACACTGAAGCTTTCTTT
size: few; V: TRBV27; J: TRBJ1-2; D: TRBD1; CDR3: CASRRGHSGAHSWGYTF; DNA: TGTGCCAGCAGAAGGGGGCATTCAGGGGCCCACTCTTGGGGCTACACCTTC
size: NA; V: TRBV2; J: TRBJ2-3; D: TRBD2; CDR3: CASSVAGGSTDTQYF; DNA: TGTGCCAGCAGTGTAGCGGGGGGGAGCACAGATACGCAGTATTTT
size: NA; V: TRBV2; J: TRBJ2-7; D: TRBD2; CDR3: CASSPRWGTNPEQYF; DNA: TGTGCCAGCAGTCCGAGGTGGGGGACTAATCCGGAGCAGTACTTC
size: NA; V: TRBV6-6; J: TRBJ2-2; D: NA; CDR3: CASSPLTSGTGTGELFF; DNA: TGTGCCAGCAGTCCCCTGACGTCGGGGACGGGCACCGGGGAGCTGTTTTTT
size: NA; V: TRBV5-6; J: TRBJ2-1; D: NA; CDR3: CASSLGGTQQFF; DNA: TGTGCCAGCAGCTTAGGAGGGACTCAACAGTTCTTC
size: NA; V: TRBV27; J: TRBJ1-2; D: TRBD1; CDR3: CASSSGQGGGYTF; DNA: TGTGCCAGCAGTTCGGGACAGGGCGGGGGCTACACCTTC
size: NA; V: TRBV6-6; J: TRBJ1-1; D: NA; CDR3: CASSYSVVEPEAFF; DNA: TGTGCCAGCAGTTACTCGGTTGTCGAACCTGAAGCTTTCTTT
size: few; V: TRBV19; J: TRBJ1-1; D: TRBD1; CDR3: CATQGQGDAEAFF; DNA: TGTGCCACCCAGGGACAGGGAGACGCTGAAGCTTTCTTT
size: NA; V: TRBV9; J: TRBJ1-4; D: TRBD1; CDR3: CASSPRGGLNEKLFF; DNA: TGTGCCAGCAGCCCCAGGGGGGGGCTGAATGAAAAACTGTTTTTT
size: NA; V: TRBV30; J: TRBJ1-2; D: NA; CDR3: CAWTSLSGGYTF; DNA: TGTGCCTGGACCTCACTTTCGGGTGGCTACACCTTC
size: NA; V: TRBV27; J: TRBJ1-1; D: NA; CDR3: CASCPRGGNTEAFF; DNA: TGTGCCAGCTGTCCCCGGGGAGGTAACACTGAAGCTTTCTTT
size: NA; V: TRBV11-3; J: TRBJ2-3; D: TRBD1; CDR3: CASSLSVGQPRDTQYF; DNA: TGTGCCAGCAGCTTATCGGTGGGACAGCCGCGGGATACGCAGTATTTT